Below, 27 T cell receptor beta chains from the same sample are listed, as sequenced in a study of read filtering for tumor transcriptome and immune sequencing. The library was built from about 400 ng RNA with molecular barcoded adaptors for alpha/delta and beta/gamma chains. TCRdb analysed the reads with MiXCR anew, one entry per CDR3 protein. The sample records around 130,000 distinct CDR3 sequences, under 15% being singletons. The material sequenced was a population of CD138-negative cells sorted from bone marrow. These receptors were obtained from a donor aged 40 or over with multiple myeloma.

A note on this clonotype: The junction shows a germline mismatch at one end, possibly a read error. CDR3 nucleotide sequence: TGCGCCGGCAGCTTGGACAGGGACTATGGCTACACCTTC. As protein: CAGSLDRDYGYTF. The chain couples TRBV5-1 to TRBJ1-2, with 8 bases matching TRBD1. Germline V gives CDR1 SGHRS, CDR2 YFSETQ. The CDR3 totals 13 residues. The complete variable domain, with remaining parts taken from reference TRBV5-1 and TRBJ1-2, reads KAGVTQTPRYLIKTRGQQVTLSCSPISGHRSVSWYQQTPGQGLQFLFEYFSETQRNKGNFPGRFSGRQFSNSRSEMNVSTLELGDSALYLCAGSLDRDYGYTFGSGTRLTVV.

At least ten counts were recorded for this clonotype. This chain uses TRBV2 with TRBJ2-3; TRBD2 is a possible D gene (6 bases). Germline V gene data show CDR1 as SNHLY and CDR2 as FYNNEI. The CDR3 has 13 amino acids. Deletions cut 8 bases from V and 13 bases from J, with 22 bases between. The CDR3 spells CASQGGRTLYEYF. CDR3 DNA: TGTGCCAGCCAAGGAGGGAGGACGTTATATGAGTATTTT.

The chain has TRBV15 and TRBJ2-5; 14 bases agree with TRBD2. This CDR3 is 19 amino acids long. Unmatched junction bases numbered 6, after V lost 0 bases and J lost 0 bases. CDR1 is LNHNV and CDR2 is YYDKDF in the germline V gene (reference sequence). The CDR3 DNA follows: TGTGCCACCAGCAGAGATCGGACTAGCGGGGGGACGTACCAAGAGACCCAGTACTTC. It translates to CATSRDRTSGGTYQETQYF.

This clonotype was counted many times. The gene calls are TRBV20-1 and TRBJ2-5; D is uncertain. V was trimmed by 1 base and J by 1 base, leaving 4 bases between them. CDR1 is DFQATT, CDR2 SNEGSKA, per germline (reference sequence). The CDR3 sequence is 12 residues long. DNA for the CDR3: TGCAGTGCTAGAGCCAGCCAAGAGACCCAGTACTTC. Protein: CSARASQETQYF.

Worth noting for this clonotype: Being one base from a much bigger clone, this may be a read error. The J gene is TRBJ1-5, the V gene TRBV2, with 7 bases lining up with TRBD1. The germline V gene encodes CDR1 SNHLY and CDR2 FYNNEI. CDR3 length equals 14 residues. In DNA form, the CDR3 reads TGTGCCAGCAGCGACTCAGGGGGGAATCAGCCCCAGCTTTTT. Translating it yields CASSDSGGNQPQLF.

This clonotype was observed at least ten times. The J gene is TRBJ1-1, the V gene TRBV28; TRBD1 matches at 9 bases. Germline trimming cut 3 bases from V and 3 bases from J; bases unmatched to any gene: 5. The V gene's germline CDR1 is MDHEN and CDR2 SYDVKM. This CDR3 is 15 amino acids long. The DNA for the CDR3 is TGTGCCAGCAGTTTGAGGACAGGGGTAGACACTGAAGCTTTCTTT. Encoded protein: CASSLRTGVDTEAFF.

This clonotype was detected many times. The chain combines TRBV7-2 with TRBJ2-1; 11 bases fit TRBD2. This CDR3 spans 17 amino acids. V shed 1 base and J 8 bases; nucleotides not matched to a gene: 10. Germline assignment: CDR1 SGHTA and CDR2 FQGNSA. CDR3 in amino acids: CASSLEPVAGGLDEQFF. The CDR3 coding sequence is TGTGCCAGCAGCTTAGAACCGGTAGCGGGAGGGCTCGATGAGCAGTTCTTC.

At least ten counts were recorded for this clonotype. The chain recombines TRBV7-9 with TRBJ2-1; 7 bases align to TRBD1. Germline CDR1 reads SEHNR; CDR2 reads FQNEAQ (reference sequence). CDR3 length: 12 amino acids. With V trimmed by 5 bases and J by 9 bases, 4 bases remained unmatched. The CDR3 DNA sequence: TGTGCCAGCAGCGCACAGGGGTTTGAGCAGTTCTTC. It translates to CASSAQGFEQFF.

This clonotype was detected many times. The chain is built from TRBV3-1 and TRBJ2-5; D is undetermined. Trimming left V 1 base short and J 10 bases short, with 4 bases between. The CDR3 runs to 10 residues. Germline CDR1 and CDR2: LGHDT and YNNKEL (reference sequence). The CDR3, as DNA: TGTGCCAGCAGCCAAGTGGACCAGTACTTC. Translation gives CASSQVDQYF.

On this clonotype itself: The junction departs from germline at one end; a sequencing error may be responsible. The chain employs TRBV20-1 and TRBJ2-5, with D unresolved. The CDR3 has 13 residues. Germline V lookup: CDR1 DFQATT, CDR2 SNEGSKA (reference sequence). The CDR3 nucleotides read TGCAGTTCTAGTCCTCGCCTCGGGGAGACCCAGTACTTC. This translates into CSSSPRLGETQYF.

This clonotype has only a few counts. CDR3 DNA: TGCGCCAGCAGCTTGGAAGGGGCCACGGGGTCTGAAGCTTTCTTT. Its protein product is CASSLEGATGSEAFF. The chain has TRBV5-1 and TRBJ1-1, with D possibly matching TRBD1 (5 bases). Germline CDR1 reads SGHRS; CDR2 reads YFSETQ. This CDR3 has 15 residues. V lost 0 bases and J 6 bases, leaving 15 bases between the germline ends. Full variable domain (outside the CDR3, taken from reference TRBV5-1 and TRBJ1-1): KAGVTQTPRYLIKTRGQQVTLSCSPISGHRSVSWYQQTPGQGLQFLFEYFSETQRNKGNFPGRFSGRQFSNSRSEMNVSTLELGDSALYLCASSLEGATGSEAFFGQGTRLTVV.

The sample holds many counts of this clonotype. The V call is TRBV20-1, the J call TRBJ2-2; D might be TRBD1 or TRBD2, each matching 5 bases. The CDR3 is 16 residues long. Trimming cost V 6 bases and J 0 bases, with 17 bases left between them. The germline V gene has CDR1 DFQATT and CDR2 SNEGSKA (reference sequence). The CDR3 bases are TGCAGTGCCGCGAGGCTTGGGGACCCGAACACCGGGGAGCTGTTTTTT. This encodes CSAARLGDPNTGELFF.

This clonotype was found a few times. This chain connects TRBV25-1 to TRBJ1-1, with D tentatively TRBD1 (5 bases). The CDR3 length is 14 residues. Germline V gives CDR1 MGHDK, CDR2 SYGVNS. Trimming stripped 8 bases from V and 0 bases from J, with 13 bases between. DNA of the CDR3: TGTGCCAGCGGAGCGGACAATATGAACACTGAAGCTTTCTTT. Encoded protein: CASGADNMNTEAFF.

As for this clonotype: Being one base from a much bigger clone, this may be a read error. This chain connects TRBV12-3 or TRBV12-4 to TRBJ2-2; D gene unclear. The CDR3 is 13 amino acids. CDR3 DNA sequence: TGTGCCAGCAGTCAAAGGAACACCGAGGAGCTGTTTTTT. It translates to CASSQRNTEELFF.

This clonotype was observed at least ten times. The J gene is TRBJ2-5, the V gene TRBV5-1, with D possibly matching TRBD2 (5 bases). Between the trimmed V and J ends, which lost 1 base and 4 bases, there was a span of 8 bases. The CDR3 sequence is 13 residues long. Per the germline V gene, CDR1 is SGHRS and CDR2 is YFSETQ. CDR3 residues: CASSLRRGETQYF. CDR3 bases: TGCGCCAGCAGCTTGCGACGGGGAGAGACCCAGTACTTC. The whole variable domain, filled in from reference TRBV5-1 and TRBJ2-5, reads KAGVTQTPRYLIKTRGQQVTLSCSPISGHRSVSWYQQTPGQGLQFLFEYFSETQRNKGNFPGRFSGRQFSNSRSEMNVSTLELGDSALYLCASSLRRGETQYFGPGTRLLVL.

This clonotype was found many times. The V call is TRBV18, the J call TRBJ2-1, with D hard to call. The V and J ends lost 3 bases and 8 bases respectively, with 11 bases between them. CDR1 and CDR2 from the germline V gene are KGHSH and LQKENI. The CDR3 length is 13 residues. CDR3 protein: CASSPPDSYEQFF. Written as DNA, the CDR3 is TGTGCCAGCTCACCTCCAGACTCGTATGAGCAGTTCTTC.

This clonotype was observed a few times. This chain connects TRBV6-2 or TRBV6-3 to TRBJ1-1; D not resolved. With 6 bases removed from V and 3 bases from J, the gap between germline ends came to 14 bases. The CDR3 has 14 amino acids. CDR1 MNHEY and CDR2 SVGEGT come from the germline V gene. CDR3 loop: CASRAAPGHTEAFF. CDR3 DNA sequence: TGTGCCAGCAGGGCCGCCCCCGGGCACACTGAAGCTTTCTTT.

This clonotype was seen more than once but under ten times. V gene TRBV7-9 combines with J gene TRBJ2-1, with TRBD1 matching 8 bases. V shed 7 bases, J shed 8 bases, and the junction held 13 bases outside the gene matches. Per the germline V gene, CDR1 is SEHNR and CDR2 is FQNEAQ (reference sequence). The CDR3 runs 15 residues. CDR3 in amino acids: CASTPTAGGRDEQFF. CDR3 coding DNA: TGTGCCAGCACCCCCACGGCAGGGGGCAGAGATGAGCAGTTCTTC.

This clonotype has at least ten counts. The chain uses TRBV6-6 and TRBJ2-5; D is perhaps TRBD2 (6 bases). Trimming removed 8 bases at V and 4 bases at J, with 17 bases between. CDR3 length: 14 amino acids. Germline V gene data show CDR1 as MNHNY and CDR2 as SVGAGI (reference sequence). The CDR3 DNA sequence: TGTGCCAGCGGCCATGGGGGAGGTATAGAGACCCAGTACTTC. It codes for CASGHGGGIETQYF.

In its sample, this clonotype was seen many times. The chain employs TRBV20-1 and TRBJ2-1; maybe TRBD2 (6 bases). The CDR3 consists of 13 residues. V lost 6 bases and J lost 4, with 13 bases in between. Germline CDR1 DFQATT, CDR2 SNEGSKA (reference sequence). This CDR3 reads CSAAGSSYNEQFF. CDR3 nucleotides: TGCAGTGCCGCCGGGAGTAGTTACAATGAGCAGTTCTTC.

This clonotype was observed at least ten times. The V and J genes are TRBV5-1 and TRBJ1-2; D is unclear. The CDR3 extends over 15 amino acids. V lost 4 bases, J lost 0 bases, and 13 bases lay in between. CDR1 and CDR2 from the germline V gene are SGHRS and YFSETQ. CDR3 residues: CASSIDGSSNYGYTF. As DNA, the CDR3 is TGCGCCAGCAGCATCGACGGGTCTTCTAACTATGGCTACACCTTC. Full variable domain (missing parts from reference TRBV5-1 and TRBJ1-2): KAGVTQTPRYLIKTRGQQVTLSCSPISGHRSVSWYQQTPGQGLQFLFEYFSETQRNKGNFPGRFSGRQFSNSRSEMNVSTLELGDSALYLCASSIDGSSNYGYTFGSGTRLTVV.

About this clonotype itself: A much larger clone is a single base away; this may be a read error. J is TRBJ2-7 and V is TRBV7-9; weak D call: TRBD1 (6 bases). The CDR3 sequence is 17 residues long. Germline V gene sequence: CDR1 SEHNR, CDR2 FQNEAQ (reference sequence). The ends were cut back, 8 bases at V and 0 bases at J, with 23 bases in the middle. For the CDR3, the DNA is TGTGCCAGCGGTCCCCCTACAGGGAGCCCGATCTCCTACGAGCAGTACTTC. Amino acids: CASGPPTGSPISYEQYF.

On this clonotype: A much more abundant neighbour one base away suggests this may be a read error. The rearrangement links TRBV2 to TRBJ1-5; possible D gene TRBD1, 6 bases. The CDR3 consists of 15 residues. V lost 4 bases and J 6 bases, leaving 16 bases between the germline ends. Germline V lookup: CDR1 SNHLY, CDR2 FYNNEI. The CDR3 DNA reads as TGTGCCAGCAGTGGTGTAGTGGGGGGCAGTCAGCCCCAGCATTTT. It yields the protein CASSGVVGGSQPQHF.

In this sample, this clonotype turned up a few times. V is TRBV7-3 and J is TRBJ2-2; maybe TRBD1 (5 bases). This CDR3 region has 15 residues. The germline V gene encodes CDR1 SGHTA and CDR2 FQGTGA. V lost 6 bases and J lost 4, with 15 bases in between. CDR3 residues: CASRPQGGVTGELFF. CDR3 nucleotides: TGTGCCAGCAGGCCCCAGGGCGGCGTCACCGGGGAGCTGTTTTTT.

This clonotype has at least ten counts. The CDR3 bases are TGCAGTGCTAGAGAGGGCTACGAGCAGTACTTC. It codes for CSAREGYEQYF. The chain joins TRBV20-1 to TRBJ2-7; D not certain. The CDR3 sequence is 11 residues long. CDR1 and CDR2 from the germline V gene are DFQATT and SNEGSKA (reference sequence). Between the trimmed V and J ends, which lost 0 bases and 3 bases, there was a span of 3 bases.

Concerning this clonotype: A read error may produce the germline difference seen at one junction end. The V call is TRBV20-1, the J call TRBJ2-4; tentatively, D is TRBD2 (5 bases). The CDR3 is 10 amino acids. From germline, CDR1 is DFQATT and CDR2 SNEGSKA (reference sequence). CDR3 amino acids: CSARGGIQYF. The CDR3 region has the DNA TGCAGTGCGAGAGGCGGGATTCAGTACTTC.

V usage is TRBV3-1 and J usage is TRBJ1-1; perhaps TRBD1 as D (5 bases). Germline V gene sequence: CDR1 LGHDT, CDR2 YNNKEL (reference sequence). CDR3 length equals 16 residues. V lost 4 bases and J lost 0, with 15 bases in between. Written as DNA, the CDR3 is TGTGCCAGCAGCCCTCAAGCGGGCAGGGTGAACACTGAAGCTTTCTTT. It is translated as CASSPQAGRVNTEAFF.